This entry concerns a single T cell receptor (beta chain). Its target is not known. The data were taken from a study of cytomegalovirus exposure and HLA in healthy donors. Regarding the study as a whole: On later analysis, the bulk of CMV-associated TCR beta chains appeared to be HLA-restricted. CMV antigen specificity was confirmed in vitro for a few CMV-associated chains.

Researchers ran the PCR with 60 Vbeta and 13 Jbeta primers. Assay used: immunoSEQ multiplex PCR; TCRdb lists only in-frame clones, some missing. The repertoire table contains approximately 47,000 clones. The CDR3 is made up of 13 amino acids. V lost 5 bases and J 3 bases, leaving 10 bases between the germline ends. The germline V gene has CDR1 LNHDA and CDR2 SQIVND (reference sequence). This receptor was obtained from a male donor in good health and CMV-seronegative. The specimen was PBMCs. This chain links TRBV19 with TRBJ1-1; no clear D gene. The CDR3 nucleotides read TGTGCCAGTAGTCCAAGACATGACACTGAAGCTTTCTTT. The encoded protein is CASSPRHDTEAFF.